The 25 T cell receptor beta chains given below trace back to one sample, sequenced in a study of cytomegalovirus exposure and HLA in healthy donors. 60 Vbeta and 13 Jbeta primers were used in PCR. Libraries were prepared by immunoSEQ multiplex PCR; TCRdb keeps only in-frame clonotypes and omits some of them. The sample table includes approximately 110,000 clones. Sequencing used PBMCs. These receptors were obtained from a young man in good health and CMV-seronegative.

The chain employs TRBV7-2 and TRBJ2-1; TRBD2 agrees at 9 bases. CDR3 size: 11 residues. V was pared by 1 base and J by 15 bases, with 1 base of the junction left unmatched. Germline V gene lookup returns CDR1 SGHTA and CDR2 FQGNSA. CDR3 loop: CASSLGLAAFF. CDR3 DNA sequence: TGTGCCAGCAGCTTAGGACTAGCGGCGTTCTTC.

The rearrangement links TRBV5-1 to TRBJ1-1; no clear D. The CDR3 consists of 13 residues. V was shortened by 4 bases and J by 2 bases, with 9 bases between the two germline ends. CDR1 and CDR2 (germline): SGHRS, YFSETQ. DNA of the CDR3: TGCGCCAGCAGCGCGAAAATAAACACTGAAGCTTTCTTT. Encoded protein: CASSAKINTEAFF.

The CDR3, as DNA: TGTGCCATCAGTGCCGTGGGAGGGGAAGCTGGGGCCAACGTCCTGACTTTC. Encoded protein: CAISAVGGEAGANVLTF. The V and J genes are TRBV10-3 and TRBJ2-6, with 7 positions matching TRBD2. Losses at the gene ends were 4 bases for V and 2 bases for J; bases not matched to a gene: 8. Germline assignment: CDR1 ENHRY and CDR2 SYGVKD. The CDR3 loop spans 17 amino acids.

Remarks on this clone: At one end the junction does not follow the germline gene, possibly because of a read error. CDR3 region: CASSEEVLAGSLHF. CDR3 DNA sequence: TGTGCCAGCAGTGAAGAGGTTCTAGCGGGATCCTTACACTTC. J is TRBJ2-5 and V is TRBV2; 9 bases line up with TRBD2. The CDR3 is 14 residues long. CDR1 SNHLY and CDR2 FYNNEI come from the germline V gene.

The V gene is TRBV5-1, the J gene TRBJ2-1; 11 bases map to TRBD2. V shed 2 bases and J 8 bases; nucleotides not matched to a gene: 6. Germline values: CDR1 SGHRS, CDR2 YFSETQ. The CDR3 has 15 amino acids. The CDR3 protein is CASSFTSGSSDEQFF. In nucleotides, the CDR3 is TGCGCCAGCAGCTTTACTAGCGGGAGTTCGGATGAGCAGTTCTTC.

The V call is TRBV29-1, the J call TRBJ2-3; 7 bases map to TRBD2. CDR3 length: 12 residues. The junction had 3 bases not matched to a gene; V was cut back by 5 bases and J by 4 bases. From germline, CDR1 is SQVTM and CDR2 ANQGSEA. CDR3 residues: CSVTSVADTQYF. CDR3 nucleotides: TGCAGCGTTACTAGCGTAGCAGATACGCAGTATTTT.

The chain joins TRBV7-2 to TRBJ1-6; 10 nucleotides align to TRBD1. CDR3 length: 16 residues. In germline, CDR1 is SGHTA, CDR2 FQGNSA. Trimming removed 0 bases from V and 8 bases from J; junction bases left unmatched: 4. CDR3 sequence (DNA): TGTGCCAGCAGCTTAGCTTGGGACAGGGGCCATTCACCCCTCCACTTT. This sequence encodes CASSLAWDRGHSPLHF.

V and J are TRBV14 and TRBJ1-2, with D possibly TRBD1 on 5 matching bases. The CDR3 consists of 15 residues. The germline V gene encodes CDR1 SGHDN and CDR2 FVKESK. V lost 4 bases and J lost 4, with 16 bases in between. CDR3 region: CASSRTPGLGYGYTF. The CDR3 nucleotides are TGTGCCAGCAGCCGAACTCCGGGACTAGGCTATGGCTACACCTTC.

The rearrangement uses TRBV7-9 and TRBJ2-4, with TRBD2 as a possible D gene (6 bases). The CDR3 extends over 14 amino acids. V was pared by 6 bases and J by 6 bases, with 15 bases between. Per the germline V gene, CDR1 is SEHNR and CDR2 is FQNEAQ (reference sequence). The CDR3 spells CASSRTSPINIQYF. CDR3 coding DNA: TGTGCCAGCAGTCGAACTAGCCCTATAAACATTCAGTACTTC.

The DNA of the CDR3 is TGTGCCAGCAGCTTAAAAGCAGGGGTGGGCGAGCAGTACTTC. It codes for CASSLKAGVGEQYF. The V call is TRBV7-3, the J call TRBJ2-7; TRBD1 is a possible D gene (6 bases). V was shortened by 1 base and J by 6 bases, with 13 bases between the two germline ends. The germline CDR1 and CDR2 sequences are SGHTA and FQGTGA. The CDR3 is made up of 14 amino acids.

The J gene is TRBJ2-3, the V gene TRBV18; a weak D match, TRBD1 (5 bases). V was trimmed by 4 bases and J by 2 bases, leaving 16 bases between them. This CDR3 region has 16 residues. From germline, CDR1 is KGHSH and CDR2 LQKENI. The DNA of the CDR3 is TGTGCCAGCTCACGGGGCAAGGGGCAAAACACAGATACGCAGTATTTT. Its translation is CASSRGKGQNTDTQYF.

V is TRBV6-5 and J is TRBJ1-6; 9 bases are shared with TRBD1. Germline trimming cut 2 bases from V and 7 bases from J; bases unmatched to any gene: 0. This CDR3 region has 14 residues. In germline, CDR1 is MNHEY, CDR2 SVGAGI. The CDR3 here is CASSYDRGNSPLHF. CDR3 nucleotide sequence: TGTGCCAGCAGTTACGACAGGGGGAATTCACCCCTCCACTTT.

The V call is TRBV20-1, the J call TRBJ1-2, with a tentative D call TRBD1 (6 bases). The CDR3 runs to 11 residues. Germline CDR1 reads DFQATT; CDR2 reads SNEGSKA (reference sequence). With 6 bases removed from V and 8 bases from J, the gap between germline ends came to 13 bases. The DNA of the CDR3 is TGCAGTGCGCCGGGACATGTGGGCTACACCTTC. Amino acids: CSAPGHVGYTF.

The chain has TRBV6-5 and TRBJ1-3; D may be TRBD1 (6 bases). Germline lookup yields CDR1 MNHEY and CDR2 SVGAGI. The CDR3 loop spans 15 amino acids. Trimming pared 6 bases from V and 0 bases from J, leaving 12 bases between. The CDR3 nucleotides read TGTGCCAGCAGCCCCGACAGGTTCTCTGGAAACACCATATATTTT. As protein: CASSPDRFSGNTIYF.

V gene TRBV9 combines with J gene TRBJ1-5, with TRBD1 as a possible D gene (6 bases). Germline V gives CDR1 SGDLS, CDR2 YYNGEE. V was clipped by 3 bases and J by 1 base, with 8 bases between them. The CDR3 has 14 residues. For the CDR3, the DNA is TGTGCCAGCAGCGAGGGGGGGAGCAATCAGCCCCAGCATTTT. This translates into CASSEGGSNQPQHF.

The V and J genes are TRBV28 and TRBJ1-5; 8 bases line up with TRBD1. The V segment lost 6 bases and the J segment 2 bases; nucleotides outside the gene matches: 3. The CDR3 has 14 amino acids. Germline CDR1 is MDHEN and CDR2 is SYDVKM. CDR3 nucleotide sequence: TGTGCCAGCAGCACGGACAGGGGCAATCAGCCCCAGCATTTT. Translating gives CASSTDRGNQPQHF.

The chain links TRBV27 to TRBJ1-2; D gene uncertain. Germline V gives CDR1 MNHEY, CDR2 SMNVEV (reference sequence). CDR3 length equals 13 residues. Trimming removed 10 bases from V and 2 bases from J, with 14 bases in between. CDR3 sequence reads: CATLSGSNYGYTF. The CDR3 region has the DNA TGTGCCACCCTATCGGGATCCAACTATGGCTACACCTTC.

This chain joins TRBV19 and TRBJ1-5; TRBD1 is a possible D gene (5 bases). This CDR3 is 15 amino acids long. The germline V and J ends were trimmed by 1 base and 5 bases, with 12 bases remaining between them. The germline CDR1 and CDR2 sequences are LNHDA and SQIVND (reference sequence). CDR3: CASSIVAGFDQPQHF. The CDR3 DNA follows: TGTGCCAGTAGTATAGTCGCAGGGTTTGATCAGCCCCAGCATTTT.

Notes on this clone: This same CDR3 is encoded by further DNA sequences in the sample. The chain employs TRBV4-1 and TRBJ1-1; D ambiguous. Germline-derived CDR1 and CDR2 are MGHRA and YSYEKL. The CDR3 sequence is 13 residues long. Trimming pared 0 bases from V and 5 bases from J, leaving 7 bases between. The CDR3 region is CASSQDRGTEAFF. The CDR3 DNA reads TGCGCCAGCAGCCAAGATCGAGGGACTGAAGCTTTCTTT.

The genes are TRBV11-2 and TRBJ2-5; TRBD1 might be the D (6 bases). The V end was cut by 1 base, the J end by 5 bases, with 17 bases between. The CDR3 totals 16 residues. CDR1 is SGHAT and CDR2 is FQNNGV in the germline V gene. CDR3 protein: CASSLGSPGAWETQYF. CDR3 nucleotide sequence: TGTGCCAGCAGCTTAGGGTCGCCAGGGGCCTGGGAGACCCAGTACTTC.

The chain joins TRBV19 to TRBJ1-1; D unclear. The CDR3 is made up of 14 amino acids. Between the trimmed V and J ends, which lost 2 bases and 4 bases, there was a span of 11 bases. Germline-derived CDR1 and CDR2 are LNHDA and SQIVND (reference sequence). The CDR3, as DNA: TGTGCCAGTAGTATAAAAGCGGCGGGCACTGAAGCTTTCTTT. It yields the protein CASSIKAAGTEAFF.

The V call is TRBV5-6, the J call TRBJ1-5, with 8 bases matching TRBD1. The CDR3 is made up of 16 amino acids. The V and J ends lost 4 bases and 1 base, in that order; junction bases with no gene match: 7. Germline V gene sequence: CDR1 SGHDT, CDR2 YYEEEE. The CDR3 coding sequence is TGTGCCAGCAGCCGACTTACAGGGGGAAGCAATCAGCCCCAGCATTTT. Its protein product is CASSRLTGGSNQPQHF.

The gene calls are TRBV27 and TRBJ1-3; TRBD1 is a possible D gene (6 bases). This CDR3 has 17 amino acids. V lost 1 base, J lost 2 bases, and 15 bases lay in between. The germline CDR1 and CDR2 sequences are MNHEY and SMNVEV (reference sequence). CDR3 sequence: CASSLLGGASPGNTIYF. The CDR3, as DNA: TGTGCCAGCAGTTTATTGGGGGGGGCTAGTCCTGGAAACACCATATATTTT.

The chain carries TRBV5-4 and TRBJ2-7, with 11 bases identical to TRBD2. Looked up from germline, CDR1 is SGHNT and CDR2 is YYREEE (reference sequence). With V trimmed by 2 bases and J by 2 bases, 3 bases remained unmatched. The CDR3 is made up of 15 amino acids. CDR3 sequence reads: CASSFSTSGTYEQYF. In DNA form, the CDR3 reads TGTGCCAGCAGCTTTTCGACTAGCGGGACCTACGAGCAGTACTTC.

The rearrangement uses TRBV7-8 and TRBJ2-7, with D possibly being TRBD2 (6 bases). V shed 4 bases and J shed 4 bases, with 14 bases lying between them. The CDR3 contains 14 residues. Germline V CDR1 and CDR2: SGHVS, FQNEAQ. The CDR3 region has the DNA TGTGCCAGCAGCTCAACGCGCGGGGCTTACGAGCAGTACTTC. Residues: CASSSTRGAYEQYF.